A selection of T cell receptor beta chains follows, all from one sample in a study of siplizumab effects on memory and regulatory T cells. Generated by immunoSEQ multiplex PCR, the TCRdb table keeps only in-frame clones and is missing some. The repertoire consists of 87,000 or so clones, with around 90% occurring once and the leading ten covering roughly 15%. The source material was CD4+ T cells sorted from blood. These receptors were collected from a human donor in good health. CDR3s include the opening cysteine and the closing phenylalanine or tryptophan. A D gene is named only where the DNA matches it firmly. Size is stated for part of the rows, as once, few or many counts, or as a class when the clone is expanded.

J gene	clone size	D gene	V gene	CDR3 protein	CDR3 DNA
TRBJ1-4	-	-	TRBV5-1	CASSTSRGRDEKLFF	TGCGCCAGCAGCACGTCGCGGGGGCGGGATGAAAAACTGTTTTTT
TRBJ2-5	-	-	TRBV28	CASSLSVSAGGETQYF	TGTGCCAGCAGTTTATCTGTGTCGGCGGGTGGGGAGACCCAGTACTTC
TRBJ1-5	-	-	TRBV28	CASRGGPINQPQHF	TGTGCCAGCAGAGGGGGACCGATCAATCAGCCCCAGCATTTT
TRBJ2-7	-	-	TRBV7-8	CASSLAFQRAKSYEQYF	TGTGCCAGCAGCTTAGCTTTCCAGCGGGCCAAATCCTACGAGCAGTACTTC
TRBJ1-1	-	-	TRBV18	CASSPGGPAEAFF	TGTGCCAGCTCACCAGGGGGGCCTGCTGAAGCTTTCTTT
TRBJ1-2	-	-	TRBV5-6	CASSLDVYGYTF	TGTGCCAGCAGCTTGGATGTCTATGGCTACACCTTC
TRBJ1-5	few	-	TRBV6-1	CASRWQRDQPQHF	TGTGCCAGCAGGTGGCAGCGGGATCAGCCCCAGCATTTT
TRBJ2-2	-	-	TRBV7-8	CASSLDTQTGELFF	TGTGCCAGCAGCTTAGATACCCAAACCGGGGAGCTGTTTTTT
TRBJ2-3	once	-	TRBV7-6	CASSLRSDPTDTQYF	TGTGCCAGCAGCTTAAGATCAGACCCCACAGATACGCAGTATTTT
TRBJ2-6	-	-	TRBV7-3	CASRPGSGANVLTF	TGTGCCAGCAGACCAGGGTCTGGGGCCAACGTCCTGACTTTC
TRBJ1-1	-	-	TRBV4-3	CASSSRGGGSEAFF	TGCGCCAGCAGCTCTAGGGGAGGTGGGTCTGAAGCTTTCTTT
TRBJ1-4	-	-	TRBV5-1	CASSLTGTGDEKLFF	TGCGCCAGCAGCCTTACCGGGACGGGAGATGAAAAACTGTTTTTT
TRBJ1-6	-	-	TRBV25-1	CASSESGQYNSPLHF	TGTGCCAGCAGTGAATCGGGCCAGTATAATTCACCCCTCCACTTT
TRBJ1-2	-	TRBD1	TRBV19	CASRSDRGRNYGYTF	TGTGCCAGTAGAAGCGACAGGGGGCGCAACTATGGCTACACCTTC
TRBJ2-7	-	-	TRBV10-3	CAISARGTEIREQYF	TGTGCCATCAGTGCGCGGGGGACAGAAATCCGCGAGCAGTACTTC
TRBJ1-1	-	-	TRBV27	CASSTSQAVNTEAFF	TGTGCCAGCAGTACTTCCCAGGCCGTGAACACTGAAGCTTTCTTT
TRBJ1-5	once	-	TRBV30	CAWSRFLGVNQPQHF	TGTGCCTGGAGTCGGTTTCTAGGGGTGAATCAGCCCCAGCATTTT
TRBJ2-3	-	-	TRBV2	CASSEGGISTDTQYF	TGTGCCAGCAGTGAAGGCGGGATTAGCACAGATACGCAGTATTTT
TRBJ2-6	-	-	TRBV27	CASTQRTPGANVLTF	TGTGCCAGCACACAGCGGACGCCCGGGGCCAACGTCCTGACTTTC
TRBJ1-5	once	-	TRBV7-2	CASSLGEYHGQPQHF	TGTGCCAGCAGCTTAGGTGAATACCACGGTCAGCCCCAGCATTTT
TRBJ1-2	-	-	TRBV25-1	CASSEWQEIYGYTF	TGTGCCAGCAGTGAATGGCAAGAGATCTATGGCTACACCTTC
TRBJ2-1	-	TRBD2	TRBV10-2	CASSVGGSGSVQFF	TGCGCCAGCAGTGTTGGGGGTAGCGGGAGTGTGCAGTTCTTC
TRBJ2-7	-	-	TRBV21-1	CASSKLGYEQYF	TGTGCCAGCAGCAAACTTGGTTACGAGCAGTACTTC
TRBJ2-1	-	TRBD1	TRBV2	CASSGDRGTYNEQFF	TGTGCCAGCAGTGGGGACAGGGGGACTTACAATGAGCAGTTCTTC
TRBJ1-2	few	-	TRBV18	CASSPDSGKYGYTF	TGTGCCAGCTCACCAGACAGTGGCAAGTATGGCTACACCTTC
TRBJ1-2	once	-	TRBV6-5	CASSQGLGYTF	TGTGCCAGCAGTCAGGGGCTCGGCTACACCTTC
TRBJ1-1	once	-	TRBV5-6	CASSFRGVTEAFF	TGTGCCAGCAGCTTTCGGGGGGTTACTGAAGCTTTCTTT
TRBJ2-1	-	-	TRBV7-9	CASSLPVGSYNEQFF	TGTGCCAGCAGCCTGCCAGTGGGCTCCTACAATGAGCAGTTCTTC
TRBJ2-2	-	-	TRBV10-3	CAISAWTTANTGELFF	TGTGCCATCAGTGCCTGGACTACCGCGAACACCGGGGAGCTGTTTTTT
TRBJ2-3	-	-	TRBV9	CASSVGQGGVGTDTQYF	TGTGCCAGCAGCGTAGGCCAGGGGGGAGTGGGAACAGATACGCAGTATTTT
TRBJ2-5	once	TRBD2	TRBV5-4	CASTIRGAGWETQYF	TGTGCCAGCACCATTAGGGGAGCGGGGTGGGAGACCCAGTACTTC
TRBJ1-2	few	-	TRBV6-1	CASTTTANYGYTF	TGTGCCAGCACTACGACAGCTAACTATGGCTACACCTTC
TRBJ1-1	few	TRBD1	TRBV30	CAWSRQGIRGTEAFF	TGTGCCTGGAGTCGACAGGGGATTCGAGGCACTGAAGCTTTCTTT
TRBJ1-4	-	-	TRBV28	CASSLKDTNEKLFF	TGTGCCAGCAGTTTAAAGGATACTAATGAAAAACTGTTTTTT
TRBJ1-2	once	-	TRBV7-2	CASSLIAAVDYGYTF	TGTGCCAGCAGCTTAATCGCAGCCGTGGACTATGGCTACACCTTC
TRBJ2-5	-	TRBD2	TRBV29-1	CSVEGGLAGGETQYF	TGCAGCGTTGAGGGTGGGCTAGCGGGAGGGGAGACCCAGTACTTC
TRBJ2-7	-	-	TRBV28	CASKRGGSYYEQYF	TGTGCCAGCAAACGGGGCGGGTCGTACTACGAGCAGTACTTC
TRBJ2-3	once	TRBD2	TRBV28	CASSPGLAGRGTDTQYF	TGTGCCAGCAGCCCGGGGCTAGCGGGGAGGGGCACAGATACGCAGTATTTT
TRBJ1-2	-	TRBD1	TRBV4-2	CASSHDWTGVLYGYTF	TGTGCCAGCAGCCATGACTGGACAGGCGTTCTCTATGGCTACACCTTC
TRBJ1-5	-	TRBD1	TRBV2	CASSERGRNSNQPQHF	TGTGCCAGCAGTGAAAGGGGGCGGAATAGCAATCAGCCCCAGCATTTT
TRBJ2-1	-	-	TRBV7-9	CASSLDSNNEQFF	TGTGCCAGCAGCTTGGACTCCAACAATGAGCAGTTCTTC
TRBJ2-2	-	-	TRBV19	CASSPRQGKAGELFF	TGTGCCAGTAGTCCCCGGCAGGGTAAAGCCGGGGAGCTGTTTTTT
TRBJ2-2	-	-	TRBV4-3	CASSQEIGAGTGELFF	TGCGCCAGCAGCCAAGAGATAGGAGCGGGCACCGGGGAGCTGTTTTTT
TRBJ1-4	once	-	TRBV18	CASSPPGEKLFF	TGTGCCAGCTCACCACCGGGTGAAAAACTGTTTTTT
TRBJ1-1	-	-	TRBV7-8	CASSFDSNTEAFF	TGTGCCAGCAGCTTTGACTCAAACACTGAAGCTTTCTTT
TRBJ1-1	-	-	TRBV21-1	CASSKVEGLNTEAFF	TGTGCCAGCAGCAAAGTGGAGGGGTTAAACACTGAAGCTTTCTTT
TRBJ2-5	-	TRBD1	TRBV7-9	CASSSGTGPQETQYF	TGTGCCAGCAGCTCCGGGACAGGTCCCCAAGAGACCCAGTACTTC
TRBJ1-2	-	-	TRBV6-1	CASSESLGGLYYGYTF	TGTGCCAGCAGTGAATCGCTTGGGGGGCTTTACTATGGCTACACCTTC
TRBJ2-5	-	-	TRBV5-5	CASTEETETQYF	TGTGCCAGCACCGAGGAGACGGAGACCCAGTACTTC
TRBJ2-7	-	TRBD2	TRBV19	CASSDLAGGFSYEQYF	TGTGCCAGTAGTGATCTAGCGGGAGGATTCTCCTACGAGCAGTACTTC
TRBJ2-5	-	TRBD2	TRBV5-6	CASSLVGLAGGETQYF	TGTGCCAGCAGCTTGGTGGGACTAGCGGGAGGCGAGACCCAGTACTTC